These 31 T cell receptor beta chains came from one sample sequenced in a study of persistence of HIV-infected CD4 T cells. The libraries were made with immunoSEQ version 4 in survey mode. Sequenced by immunoSEQ multiplex PCR; TCRdb stores in-frame clones only, minus some. Altogether some 8,000 clones are present, about 56% being singletons, with the ten largest covering 15% to 20%. Antigens of these TCRs are unknown. Cells were stimulated with CMV-infected fibroblast lysates at 10 ug/mL. Responding CD4+ T cells were sorted by upregulation of both CD40 ligand and CD69. The sequences come from CD4+ T cells sorted from PBMCs after roughly 18-hour stimulation, collected from a patient who received antiretroviral therapy. The receptors shown here come from an adult man with HIV who was CMV-seropositive.

The chain links TRBV6-6 to TRBJ1-4; D unresolved. Germline assignment: CDR1 MNHNY and CDR2 SVGAGI (reference sequence). This CDR3 region has 11 residues. Trimming cost V 4 bases and J 8 bases, with 5 bases left between them. Written as DNA, the CDR3 is TGTGCCAGCAGTTTGGACGAAAAACTGTTTTTT. This translates into CASSLDEKLFF.

This clone was counted a few times. This rearrangement joins TRBV7-2 to TRBJ2-7; 9 nucleotides agree with TRBD2. In germline, CDR1 is SGHTA, CDR2 FQGNSA. Trimming cost V 1 base and J 6 bases; bases outside gene matches: 7. CDR3 length equals 15 residues. CDR3 region: CASSLEAGGLFEQYF. In DNA, the CDR3 is TGTGCCAGCAGCTTAGAGGCGGGAGGGCTTTTCGAGCAGTACTTC.

This clone was detected only once. This CDR3 is also generated by other DNA sequences in the sample. This chain uses TRBV5-4 with TRBJ1-5; possibly TRBD1 for D (5 bases). Germline CDR1 SGHNT, CDR2 YYREEE (reference sequence). Trimming removed 1 base from V and 0 bases from J, with 5 bases in between. The CDR3 extends over 14 amino acids. The CDR3 coding sequence is TGTGCCAGCAGCTTGACAGGTAGCAATCAGCCCCAGCATTTT. Amino acids: CASSLTGSNQPQHF.

The V gene is TRBV6-5, the J gene TRBJ1-2, with 10 bases fitting TRBD1. Trimming took 3 bases from V and 9 from J; bases not matched to a gene: 7. Germline V gene lookup returns CDR1 MNHEY and CDR2 SVGAGI. The CDR3 totals 14 residues. This CDR3 is CASSYSRDRGSYTF. DNA of the CDR3: TGTGCCAGCAGTTATTCCCGGGACAGGGGTAGCTACACCTTC.

Points on this clone: Other DNA variants within this sample encode the same CDR3. The genes are TRBV9 and TRBJ2-5; 7 positions agree with TRBD2. Losses at the gene ends were 0 bases for V and 5 bases for J; bases not matched to a gene: 1. This CDR3 contains 13 residues. Germline CDR1 SGDLS, CDR2 YYNGEE. The CDR3 DNA reads TGTGCCAGCAGCGTAGCGCGGGAGGAGACCCAGTACTTC. As protein: CASSVAREETQYF. The variable domain in full, completed from reference TRBV9 and TRBJ2-5, reads DSGVTQTPKHLITATGQRVTLRCSPRSGDLSVYWYQQSLDQGLQFLIQYYNGEERAKGNILERFSAQQFPDLHSELNLSSLELGDSALYFCASSVAREETQYFGPGTRLLVL.

The J gene is TRBJ2-7, the V gene TRBV5-5; D gene ambiguous. Germline V gene data show CDR1 as SGHKS and CDR2 as YYEKEE (reference sequence). CDR3 length: 16 amino acids. V lost 5 bases and J lost 3, with 21 bases in between. The CDR3 is CASSAAGSNPIYEQYF. The CDR3 region has the DNA TGTGCCAGCAGTGCTGCCGGGTCCAACCCTATCTACGAGCAGTACTTC.

This clone has more than one count but fewer than ten. The gene calls are TRBV11-3 and TRBJ2-1, with D tentatively TRBD1 (5 bases). The CDR3 totals 16 residues. Germline CDR1 is SGHNT and CDR2 is YENEEA. With 0 bases removed from V and 0 bases from J, the gap between germline ends came to 9 bases. CDR3: CASSLDHRSSYNEQFF. The CDR3 coding sequence is TGTGCCAGCAGCTTAGACCACAGGAGCTCCTACAATGAGCAGTTCTTC.

This chain uses TRBV6-5 with TRBJ2-7; D remains unclear. Germline values: CDR1 MNHEY, CDR2 SVGAGI. The CDR3 consists of 14 residues. V lost 2 bases, J lost 4 bases, and 12 bases lay in between. The CDR3 protein is CASSYRGPRYEQYF. In DNA form, the CDR3 reads TGTGCCAGCAGTTACAGAGGACCCAGGTACGAGCAGTACTTC.

A single count supports this clone. The chain has TRBV19 and TRBJ2-6; perhaps TRBD1 as D (5 bases). Trimming stripped 6 bases from V and 1 base from J, with 13 bases between. Per the germline V gene, CDR1 is LNHDA and CDR2 is SQIVND (reference sequence). The CDR3 has 16 residues. The CDR3 bases are TGTGCCAGTAGGCAACAGGAGCGATCTGGGGCCAACGTCCTGACTTTC. It translates to CASRQQERSGANVLTF.

Within the sample, this clone is medium-sized (0.01 to 0.1%). This chain connects TRBV2 to TRBJ2-7; perhaps TRBD2 as D (6 bases). V lost 6 bases to trimming and J lost 2 bases, with 8 bases between them. The CDR3 is 12 residues long. The germline CDR1 and CDR2 sequences are SNHLY and FYNNEI. The CDR3 coding sequence is TGTGCCAGCAGGGGCGGGGCCTACGAGCAGTACTTC. Translation gives CASRGGAYEQYF.

The rearrangement joins TRBV6-5 to TRBJ1-6; D might be TRBD1 (5 bases). The CDR3 is 14 amino acids. Trimming pared 8 bases from V and 0 bases from J, leaving 8 bases between. Germline lookup yields CDR1 MNHEY and CDR2 SVGAGI. CDR3 coding DNA: TGTGCCAGCTCGAGGGGCTCCTATAATTCACCCCTCCACTTT. Translated: CASSRGSYNSPLHF.

Relative to its sample, this clone is large. The chain combines TRBV4-3 with TRBJ1-1; no clear D. The CDR3 covers 15 residues. With 0 bases removed from V and 2 bases from J, the gap between germline ends came to 10 bases. Germline V CDR1 and CDR2: LGHNA, YSLEER. CDR3 nucleotides: TGCGCCAGCAGCCAAGAACCTTTCTCAAACACTGAAGCTTTCTTT. This sequence encodes CASSQEPFSNTEAFF.

The J gene is TRBJ1-5, the V gene TRBV30; no firm D call. The length of the CDR3 is 12 residues. Germline V gene sequence: CDR1 GTSNPN, CDR2 SVGIG (reference sequence). V lost 7 bases and J 0 bases, leaving 7 bases between the germline ends. The CDR3 is CAFQDSNQPQHF. The DNA of the CDR3 is TGTGCCTTTCAGGATAGCAATCAGCCCCAGCATTTT.

The chain recombines TRBV29-1 with TRBJ2-2, with a tentative D call TRBD1 (5 bases). The CDR3 is 12 amino acids. With 2 bases removed from V and 4 bases from J, the gap between germline ends came to 5 bases. The germline V gene has CDR1 SQVTM and CDR2 ANQGSEA. CDR3 residues: CSVERGTGELFF. The CDR3, as DNA: TGCAGCGTTGAAAGGGGCACCGGGGAGCTGTTTTTT.

The chain joins TRBV30 to TRBJ1-1; 7 positions match TRBD1. This CDR3 is built from 12 residues. Germline assignment: CDR1 GTSNPN and CDR2 SVGIG (reference sequence). V lost 4 bases to trimming and J lost 6 bases; unmatched junction nucleotides: 5. This CDR3 reads CAWIQGLAEAFF. The CDR3 nucleotides read TGTGCCTGGATACAGGGGTTGGCTGAAGCTTTCTTT. Using reference TRBV30 and TRBJ1-1 for the parts outside the CDR3, the full variable domain is SQTIHQWPATLVQPVGSPLSLECTVEGTSNPNLYWYRQAAGRGLQLLFYSVGIGQISSEVPQNLSASRPQDRQFILSSKKLLLSDSGFYLCAWIQGLAEAFFGQGTRLTVV.

As for this clone: Other DNA variants within this sample encode the same CDR3. The rearrangement uses TRBV19 and TRBJ2-6; D uncertain. Germline lookup yields CDR1 LNHDA and CDR2 SQIVND (reference sequence). CDR3 length: 15 residues. The V gene lost 4 bases and the J gene lost 1 base, with 8 bases spanning the gap. The CDR3: CASSKDSSGANVLTF. In DNA form, the CDR3 reads TGTGCCAGTAGTAAAGACTCATCTGGGGCCAACGTCCTGACTTTC.

This chain joins TRBV27 and TRBJ1-2, with 10 bases identical to TRBD1. The trim removed 2 bases at V and 4 bases at J, leaving 4 bases unmatched. This CDR3 has 15 amino acids. Germline V gives CDR1 MNHEY, CDR2 SMNVEV (reference sequence). The CDR3 reads CASSLGDRGLYGYTF. The CDR3 bases are TGTGCCAGCAGTTTAGGGGACAGGGGACTCTATGGCTACACCTTC.

The J gene is TRBJ1-6, the V gene TRBV6-1; no firm D call. Trimming shortened V by 2 bases and J by 7 bases, and 9 bases separated the two germline ends. The V gene's germline CDR1 is MNHNS and CDR2 SASEGT. This CDR3 region has 14 residues. CDR3 bases: TGTGCCAGCAGTGAAATCGTAAGGAATTCACCCCTCCACTTT. It codes for CASSEIVRNSPLHF.

In this sample, this clone is medium-sized. The chain carries TRBV2 and TRBJ1-5; D gene ambiguous. The germline V gene has CDR1 SNHLY and CDR2 FYNNEI. V lost 5 bases and J lost 4, with 9 bases in between. CDR3 size: 13 residues. CDR3 amino acids: CASSSRENQPQHF. Here the CDR3 DNA reads TGTGCCAGCAGTTCGAGAGAGAATCAGCCCCAGCATTTT.

The V and J genes are TRBV13 and TRBJ1-2, with 11 positions matching TRBD1. The length of the CDR3 is 16 residues. In germline, CDR1 is PRHDT, CDR2 FYEKMQ (reference sequence). Losses at the gene ends were 5 bases for V and 6 bases for J; bases not matched to a gene: 11. Written as DNA, the CDR3 is TGTGCCAGCAGCCTTAGGACAGGGGGCGGTGGAGATGGCTACACCTTC. Translating it yields CASSLRTGGGGDGYTF.

The gene calls are TRBV19 and TRBJ1-5; possibly TRBD1 for D (5 bases). Between the trimmed V and J ends, which lost 3 bases and 0 bases, there was a span of 12 bases. This CDR3 has 16 residues. Germline V gene sequence: CDR1 LNHDA, CDR2 SQIVND (reference sequence). CDR3 DNA: TGTGCCAGTAGTATTAGGCCAGGGCGTAGCAATCAGCCCCAGCATTTT. Translating it yields CASSIRPGRSNQPQHF.

This clone was observed a single time. The rearrangement links TRBV30 to TRBJ2-2; possible D gene TRBD1, 6 bases. The V end was cut by 4 bases, the J end by 2 bases, with 8 bases between. Per germline, CDR1 GTSNPN and CDR2 SVGIG (reference sequence). The CDR3 has 13 amino acids. The CDR3 DNA is TGTGCCTGGACCGGGACAAACACCGGGGAGCTGTTTTTT. Translated, it gives CAWTGTNTGELFF.

V and J are TRBV11-2 and TRBJ2-2; 7 positions agree with TRBD2. V lost 5 bases and J lost 3; bases outside the gene matches: 6. Germline assignment: CDR1 SGHAT and CDR2 FQNNGV. This CDR3 is 15 amino acids long. The DNA for the CDR3 is TGTGCCAGCAGCCCCCCGGGACTATACACCGGGGAGCTGTTTTTT. It yields the protein CASSPPGLYTGELFF.

The V and J genes are TRBV20-1 and TRBJ2-7; D unclear. Germline assignment: CDR1 DFQATT and CDR2 SNEGSKA (reference sequence). This CDR3 has 11 amino acids. The V and J ends lost 2 bases and 5 bases respectively, with 7 bases between them. CDR3 nucleotide sequence: TGCAGTGCTAGACCCGACCACGAGCAGTACTTC. Amino acids: CSARPDHEQYF.

The CDR3 DNA follows: TGTGCCAGCAGTTACCCTCAGGGAATTACTGAAGCTTTCTTT. It translates to CASSYPQGITEAFF. The chain recombines TRBV6-2 or TRBV6-3 with TRBJ1-1; D perhaps matches TRBD1 (5 bases). This CDR3 contains 14 residues. V shed 2 bases and J shed 5 bases, with 12 bases lying between them. CDR1 and CDR2 from the germline V gene are MNHEY and SVGEGT.

This clone was seen only once. The chain carries TRBV12-3 or TRBV12-4 and TRBJ1-2; no firm D call. The V end lost 4 bases, the J end lost 9 bases, and 15 bases lay between the germline ends. The CDR3 length is 13 residues. The CDR3 DNA sequence: TGTGCCAGCAGTTACGGACGGCAGGTGAGCTACACCTTC. As protein: CASSYGRQVSYTF.

This chain joins TRBV10-3 and TRBJ1-6; D is unresolved. Trimming took off 0 bases at V and 7 bases at J, with 10 bases between the two ends. This CDR3 is 15 amino acids long. Per germline, CDR1 ENHRY and CDR2 SYGVKD. CDR3 sequence: CAISESQRQNSPLHF. The CDR3 nucleotides read TGTGCCATCAGTGAGTCGCAACGGCAGAATTCACCCCTCCACTTT.

The gene calls are TRBV6-2 or TRBV6-3 and TRBJ2-7; D gene unclear. CDR1 is MNHEY and CDR2 is SVGEGT in the germline V gene. The CDR3 is made up of 14 amino acids. With 6 bases removed from V and 3 bases from J, the gap between germline ends came to 15 bases. The CDR3 sequence: CASSRKLGDYEQYF. In nucleotides, the CDR3 is TGTGCCAGCAGCCGCAAGTTAGGAGACTACGAGCAGTACTTC.

A few counts support this clone. Other nucleotide sequences from this sample produce the same CDR3. The V gene is TRBV7-9, the J gene TRBJ2-1; no firm D call. This CDR3 region has 14 residues. V was cut by 4 bases and J by 1 base, with 8 bases left in between. From germline, CDR1 is SEHNR and CDR2 FQNEAQ (reference sequence). The CDR3 loop is CASSSGSSYNEQFF. Here the CDR3 DNA reads TGTGCCAGCAGCTCCGGAAGTTCCTACAATGAGCAGTTCTTC.

This clone was counted a few times. J is TRBJ2-1 and V is TRBV27, with D possibly being TRBD1 or TRBD2 (5 bases each). Germline CDR1 MNHEY, CDR2 SMNVEV (reference sequence). The germline V and J ends were trimmed by 3 bases and 6 bases, with 15 bases remaining between them. The CDR3 covers 15 residues. The CDR3 region has the DNA TGTGCCAGCAGTTTCCGAGGGACCCTGGGCAATGAGCAGTTCTTC. This sequence encodes CASSFRGTLGNEQFF.

This clone was detected only a few times. The genes are TRBV5-1 and TRBJ2-7, with unresolved D. This CDR3 comprises 14 residues. The germline V gene has CDR1 SGHRS and CDR2 YFSETQ. V gave up 0 bases and J gave up 0 bases, with 7 bases separating them. DNA of the CDR3: TGCGCCAGCAGCTTGGTGACCCCCTCCTACGAGCAGTACTTC. It translates to CASSLVTPSYEQYF.